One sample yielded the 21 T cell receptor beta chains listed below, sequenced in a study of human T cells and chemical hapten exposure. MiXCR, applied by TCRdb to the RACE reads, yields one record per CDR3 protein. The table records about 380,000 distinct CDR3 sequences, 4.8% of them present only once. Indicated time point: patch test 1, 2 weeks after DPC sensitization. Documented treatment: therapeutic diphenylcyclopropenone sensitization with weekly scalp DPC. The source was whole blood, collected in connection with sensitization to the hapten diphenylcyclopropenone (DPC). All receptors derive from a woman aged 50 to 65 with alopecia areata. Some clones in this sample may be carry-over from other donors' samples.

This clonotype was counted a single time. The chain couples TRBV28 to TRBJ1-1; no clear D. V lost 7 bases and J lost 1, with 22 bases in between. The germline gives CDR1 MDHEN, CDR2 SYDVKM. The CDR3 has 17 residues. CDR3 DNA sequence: TGTGCCAGCATCTCCTGGCCCCCCGGGAAGCAGAACACTGAAGCTTTCTTT. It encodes CASISWPPGKQNTEAFF. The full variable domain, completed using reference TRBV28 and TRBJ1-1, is DVKVTQSSRYLVKRTGEKVFLECVQDMDHENMFWYRQDPGLGLRLIYFSYDVKMKEKGDIPEGYSVSREKKERFSLILESASTNQTSMYLCASISWPPGKQNTEAFFGQGTRLTVV.

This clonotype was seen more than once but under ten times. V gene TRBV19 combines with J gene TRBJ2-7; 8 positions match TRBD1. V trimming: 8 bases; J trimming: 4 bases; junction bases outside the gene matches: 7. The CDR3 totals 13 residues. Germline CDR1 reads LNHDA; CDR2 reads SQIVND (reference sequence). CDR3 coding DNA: TGTGCCAGTGGAGACAGGGGTCGGTACGAGCAGTACTTC. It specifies CASGDRGRYEQYF. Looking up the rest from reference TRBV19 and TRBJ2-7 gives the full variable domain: DGGITQSPKYLFRKEGQNVTLSCEQNLNHDAMYWYRQDPGQGLRLIYYSQIVNDFQKGDIAEGYSVSREKKESFPLTVTSAQKNPTAFYLCASGDRGRYEQYFGPGTRLTVT.

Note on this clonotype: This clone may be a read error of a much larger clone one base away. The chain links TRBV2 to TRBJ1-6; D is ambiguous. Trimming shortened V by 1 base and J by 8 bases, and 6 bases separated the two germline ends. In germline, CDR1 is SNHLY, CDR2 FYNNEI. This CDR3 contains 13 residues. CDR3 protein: CASSEGGYSPLHF. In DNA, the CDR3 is TGTGCCAGCAGTGAAGGAGGGTATTCACCCCTCCACTTT.

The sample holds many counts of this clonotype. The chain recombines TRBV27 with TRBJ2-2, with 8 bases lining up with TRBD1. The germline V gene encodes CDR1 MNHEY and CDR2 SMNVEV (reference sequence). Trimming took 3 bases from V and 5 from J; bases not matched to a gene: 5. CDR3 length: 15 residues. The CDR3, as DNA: TGTGCCAGCAGTTTTGGGACAGGTTCTACCGGGGAGCTGTTTTTT. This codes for CASSFGTGSTGELFF.

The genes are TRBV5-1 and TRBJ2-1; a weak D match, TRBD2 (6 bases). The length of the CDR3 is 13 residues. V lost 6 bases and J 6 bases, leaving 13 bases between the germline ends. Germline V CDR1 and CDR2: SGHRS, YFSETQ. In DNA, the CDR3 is TGCGCCAGCATGCGGGATAGGGGCAATGAGCAGTTCTTC. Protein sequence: CASMRDRGNEQFF.

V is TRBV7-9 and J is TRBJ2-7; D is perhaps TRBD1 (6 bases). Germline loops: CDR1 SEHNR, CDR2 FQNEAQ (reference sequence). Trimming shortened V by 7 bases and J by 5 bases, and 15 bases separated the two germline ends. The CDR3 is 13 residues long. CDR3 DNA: TGTGCCAGCAATGCCCAGGGGCAGAACGAGCAGTACTTC. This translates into CASNAQGQNEQYF.

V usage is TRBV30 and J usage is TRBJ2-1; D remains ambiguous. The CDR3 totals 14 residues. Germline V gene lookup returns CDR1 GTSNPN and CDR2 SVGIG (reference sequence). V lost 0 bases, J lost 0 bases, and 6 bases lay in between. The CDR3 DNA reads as TGTGCCTGGAGTGTACTGAGCTCCTACAATGAGCAGTTCTTC. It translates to CAWSVLSSYNEQFF.

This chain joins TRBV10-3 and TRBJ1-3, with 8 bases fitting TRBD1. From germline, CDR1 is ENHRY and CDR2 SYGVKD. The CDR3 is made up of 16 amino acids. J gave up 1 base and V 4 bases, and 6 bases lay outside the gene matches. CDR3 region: CAISVGQGSSGNTIYF. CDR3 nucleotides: TGTGCCATCAGTGTCGGACAGGGATCTTCTGGAAACACCATATATTTT.

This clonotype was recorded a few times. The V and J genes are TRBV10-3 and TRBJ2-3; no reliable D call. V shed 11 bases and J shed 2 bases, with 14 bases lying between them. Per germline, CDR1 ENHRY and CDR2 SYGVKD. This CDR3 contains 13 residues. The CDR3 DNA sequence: TGTGCCGCCCAGTGGGGTAACACAGATACGCAGTATTTT. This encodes CAAQWGNTDTQYF.

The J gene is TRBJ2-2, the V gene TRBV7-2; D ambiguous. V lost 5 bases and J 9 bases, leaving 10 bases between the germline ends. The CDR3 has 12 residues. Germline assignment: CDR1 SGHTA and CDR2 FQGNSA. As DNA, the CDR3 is TGTGCCAGCAGCCCCTCAGGCCGGGAGCTGTTTTTT. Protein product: CASSPSGRELFF.

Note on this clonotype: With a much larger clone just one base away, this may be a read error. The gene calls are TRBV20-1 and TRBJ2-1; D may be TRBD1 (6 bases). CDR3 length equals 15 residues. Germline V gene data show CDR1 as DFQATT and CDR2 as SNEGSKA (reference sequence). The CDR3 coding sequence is TGCAGTGTTAGAGATCGAACAGGGAGCTACAATGAGCAGTTCTTC. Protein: CSVRDRTGSYNEQFF.

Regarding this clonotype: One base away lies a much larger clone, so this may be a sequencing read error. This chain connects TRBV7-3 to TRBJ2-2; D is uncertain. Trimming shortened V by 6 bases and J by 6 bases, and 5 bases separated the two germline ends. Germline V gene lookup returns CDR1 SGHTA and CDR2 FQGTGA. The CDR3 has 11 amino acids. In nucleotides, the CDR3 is TGTGCCAGCAGTAACGCCGGGGAGCTGTTTTTT. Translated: CASSNAGELFF.

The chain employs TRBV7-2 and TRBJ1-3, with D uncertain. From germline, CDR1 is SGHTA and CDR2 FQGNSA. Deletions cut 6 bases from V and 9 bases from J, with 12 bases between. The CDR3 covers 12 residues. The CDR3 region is CASSMPVGTIYF. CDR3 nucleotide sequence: TGTGCCAGCAGTATGCCCGTAGGCACCATATATTTT. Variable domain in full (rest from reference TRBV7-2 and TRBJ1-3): GAGVSQSPSNKVTEKGKDVELRCDPISGHTALYWYRQSLGQGLEFLIYFQGNSAPDKSGLPSDRFSAERTGGSVSTLTIQRTQQEDSAVYLCASSMPVGTIYFGEGSWLTVV.

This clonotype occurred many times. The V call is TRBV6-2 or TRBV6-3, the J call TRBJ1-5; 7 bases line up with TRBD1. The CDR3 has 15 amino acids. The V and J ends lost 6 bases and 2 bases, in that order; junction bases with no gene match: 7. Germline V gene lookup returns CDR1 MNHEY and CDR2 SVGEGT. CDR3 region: CASSRGQGGNQPQHF. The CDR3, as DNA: TGTGCCAGCAGCCGCGGGCAGGGGGGCAATCAGCCCCAGCATTTT.

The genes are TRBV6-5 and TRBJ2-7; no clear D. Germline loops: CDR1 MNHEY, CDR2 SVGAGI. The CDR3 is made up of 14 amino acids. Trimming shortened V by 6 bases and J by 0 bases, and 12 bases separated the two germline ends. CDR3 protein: CASSPLDISYEQYF. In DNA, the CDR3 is TGTGCCAGCAGCCCTCTCGACATCTCCTACGAGCAGTACTTC.

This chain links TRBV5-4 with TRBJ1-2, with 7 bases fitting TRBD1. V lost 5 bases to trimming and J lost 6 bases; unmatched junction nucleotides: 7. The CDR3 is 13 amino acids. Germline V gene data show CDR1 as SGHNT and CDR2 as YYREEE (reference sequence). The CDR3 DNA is TGTGCCAGCAGTCCGCAGGGGGGCCATGGCTACACCTTC. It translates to CASSPQGGHGYTF.

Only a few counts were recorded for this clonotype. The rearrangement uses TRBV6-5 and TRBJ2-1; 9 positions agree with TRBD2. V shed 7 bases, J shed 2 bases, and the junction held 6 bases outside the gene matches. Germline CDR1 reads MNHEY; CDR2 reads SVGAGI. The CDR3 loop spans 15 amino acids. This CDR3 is CASTPSSGAYNEQFF. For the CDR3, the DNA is TGTGCCAGCACCCCTTCTAGCGGGGCCTACAATGAGCAGTTCTTC.

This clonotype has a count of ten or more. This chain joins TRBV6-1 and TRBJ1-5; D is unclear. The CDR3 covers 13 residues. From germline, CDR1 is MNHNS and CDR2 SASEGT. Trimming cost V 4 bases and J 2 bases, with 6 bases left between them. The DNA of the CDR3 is TGTGCCAGCAGTGTGGGTCGCAATCAGCCCCAGCATTTT. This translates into CASSVGRNQPQHF.

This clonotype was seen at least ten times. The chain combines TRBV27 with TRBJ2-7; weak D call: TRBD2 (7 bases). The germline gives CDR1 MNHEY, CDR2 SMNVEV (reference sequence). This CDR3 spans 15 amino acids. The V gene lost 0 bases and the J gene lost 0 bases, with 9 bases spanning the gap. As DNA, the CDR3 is TGTGCCAGCAGTTTATCAGGGGGGGTCTCCTACGAGCAGTACTTC. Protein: CASSLSGGVSYEQYF.

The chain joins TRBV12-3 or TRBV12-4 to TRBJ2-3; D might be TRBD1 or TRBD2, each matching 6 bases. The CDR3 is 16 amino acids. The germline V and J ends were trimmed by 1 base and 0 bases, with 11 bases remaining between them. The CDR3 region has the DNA TGTGCCAGCAGTTTAGAATACGGGGGCAGCACAGATACGCAGTATTTT. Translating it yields CASSLEYGGSTDTQYF.

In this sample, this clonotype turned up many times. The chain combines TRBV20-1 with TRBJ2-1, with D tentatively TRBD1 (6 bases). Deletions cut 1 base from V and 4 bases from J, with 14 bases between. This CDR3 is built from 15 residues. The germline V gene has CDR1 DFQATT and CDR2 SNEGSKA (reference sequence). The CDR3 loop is CSARGRSDRYNEQFF. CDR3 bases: TGCAGTGCTAGAGGTCGGTCGGACAGATACAATGAGCAGTTCTTC.